The 15 T cell receptor beta chains below come from one sample, sequenced in a study of T cells in localized non-small cell lung cancer (dated by TCRdb to the early 2020s). The receptor library was made with the immunoSEQ multiplex PCR assay. The table was pulled from immuneACCESS by TCRdb, which kept in-frame rearrangements only. Such tables lose some clones; where checked, under half of the loss comes from unresolved V genes, and the rest has no known cause. Counted in this sample were about 41,000 clones; about 83% of them appeared once. The ten largest make up 6% to 8% of the sample. Sequencing was performed on PBMCs, taken before any cancer treatment. Receptor source: a man between 40 and 69 years old with stage II lung adenocarcinoma.

The rearrangement links TRBV5-5 to TRBJ1-5, with TRBD1 as a possible D gene (5 bases). Germline loops: CDR1 SGHKS, CDR2 YYEKEE (reference sequence). V dropped 2 bases and J dropped 5 bases, with 11 bases sitting between them. There are 14 residues in the CDR3. The CDR3 DNA reads as TGTGCCAGCAGCTTCCAGGGACCCGATCAGCCCCAGCATTTT. Translating it yields CASSFQGPDQPQHF.

J is TRBJ2-6 and V is TRBV6-1; D is ambiguous. The CDR3 runs 21 residues. V was clipped by 0 bases and J by 0 bases, with 21 bases between them. Looked up from germline, CDR1 is MNHNS and CDR2 is SASEGT. The CDR3 loop is CASSEAPSGRTFISGANVLTF. Here the CDR3 DNA reads TGTGCCAGCAGTGAAGCGCCTTCCGGACGTACCTTCATCTCTGGGGCCAACGTCCTGACTTTC.

This clone was counted a single time. V is TRBV7-2 and J is TRBJ2-6; D uncertain. The germline V gene has CDR1 SGHTA and CDR2 FQGNSA. The V and J ends lost 1 base and 5 bases respectively, with 12 bases between them. The CDR3 runs to 16 residues. CDR3 DNA sequence: TGTGCCAGCAGCTTAGAAGGCGGTGGGAGGGCCAACGTCCTGACTTTC. It codes for CASSLEGGGRANVLTF.

The chain couples TRBV30 to TRBJ2-1; 9 positions agree with TRBD1. Looked up from germline, CDR1 is GTSNPN and CDR2 is SVGIG (reference sequence). V lost 7 bases, J lost 5 bases, and 9 bases stayed unmatched. CDR3 size: 14 residues. The CDR3 coding sequence is TGTGCCTCGCCGGGGACAGGGTTCAACAATGAGCAGTTCTTC. Its translation is CASPGTGFNNEQFF.

V usage is TRBV2 and J usage is TRBJ2-7; 12 bases fit TRBD2. Germline V gene lookup returns CDR1 SNHLY and CDR2 FYNNEI. The CDR3 is 17 amino acids. V was pared by 6 bases and J by 2 bases, with 11 bases of the junction left unmatched. This CDR3 reads CASSRTSGGSEAYEQYF. In DNA, the CDR3 is TGTGCCAGCAGCCGAACTAGCGGGGGGTCCGAAGCCTACGAGCAGTACTTC.

By share, this clone counts as large. The rearrangement uses TRBV29-1 and TRBJ1-3, with TRBD1 identical over 8 bases. This CDR3 is built from 14 residues. Losses at the gene ends were 5 bases for V and 6 bases for J; bases not matched to a gene: 9. Germline values: CDR1 SQVTM, CDR2 ANQGSEA. CDR3: CSVMDRELSNTIYF. The CDR3 region has the DNA TGCAGCGTTATGGACAGGGAACTCTCAAACACCATATATTTT. The whole variable domain, remainder taken from reference TRBV29-1 and TRBJ1-3, is SAVISQKPSRDICQRGTSLTIQCQVDSQVTMMFWYRQQPGQSLTLIATANQGSEATYESGFVIDKFPISRPNLTFSTLTVSNMSPEDSSIYLCSVMDRELSNTIYFGEGSWLTVV.

This sequence joins TRBV5-6 and TRBJ2-3; perhaps TRBD1 as D (6 bases). V shed 4 bases and J shed 3 bases, with 15 bases lying between them. In germline, CDR1 is SGHDT, CDR2 YYEEEE. This CDR3 has 15 residues. The DNA for the CDR3 is TGTGCCAGCAGCCAGCTACAGGGTTGGACAGATACGCAGTATTTT. Its protein product is CASSQLQGWTDTQYF.

The table lists this clone with a few counts. This chain connects TRBV7-2 to TRBJ2-7; possible D gene TRBD1, 6 bases. Germline CDR1 SGHTA, CDR2 FQGNSA. The CDR3 has 15 residues. Trimming cost V 1 base and J 4 bases, with 14 bases left between them. The CDR3 DNA follows: TGTGCCAGCAGCTTAGGAGGTGACAGGTTTTACGAGCAGTACTTC. Residues: CASSLGGDRFYEQYF.

The chain combines TRBV27 with TRBJ2-7; tentatively, D is TRBD1 or TRBD2 (6 bases each). Germline CDR1 MNHEY, CDR2 SMNVEV (reference sequence). V lost 4 bases and J lost 4, with 14 bases in between. CDR3 length: 14 amino acids. The CDR3 reads CASSSLARGYEQYF. Here the CDR3 DNA reads TGTGCCAGCAGTTCGCTAGCGAGGGGGTACGAGCAGTACTTC.

The V call is TRBV4-1, the J call TRBJ1-2; D may be TRBD1 (5 bases). Germline CDR1 is MGHRA and CDR2 is YSYEKL. The CDR3 covers 12 residues. DNA for the CDR3: TGCGCATCCTTCGGCAGGGACTATGGCTACACCTTC. It is translated as CASFGRDYGYTF.

V gene TRBV5-1 combines with J gene TRBJ1-6; 7 bases are a match to TRBD1. The germline CDR1 and CDR2 sequences are SGHRS and YFSETQ. The CDR3 is 16 residues long. The V and J ends lost 4 bases and 5 bases, in that order; junction bases with no gene match: 9. CDR3 DNA sequence: TGCGCCAGCAGCAGAACCGGGACAGATGATAATTCACCCCTCCACTTT. The encoded protein is CASSRTGTDDNSPLHF.

DNA for the CDR3: TGCGCCAGCAGCTTAGGGGGAGGGCCGGGCAATGAGCAGTTCTTC. Amino acid sequence: CASSLGGGPGNEQFF. This rearrangement joins TRBV5-1 to TRBJ2-1; D may be TRBD2 (7 bases). Germline V gene lookup returns CDR1 SGHRS and CDR2 YFSETQ. CDR3 length: 15 amino acids. V was cut by 2 bases and J by 6 bases, with 15 bases left in between.

V is TRBV18 and J is TRBJ1-5, with TRBD1 identical over 7 bases. Germline CDR1 reads KGHSH; CDR2 reads LQKENI. The trim removed 5 bases at V and 4 bases at J, leaving 5 bases unmatched. The CDR3 totals 14 residues. The CDR3 spells CASSVSGGNQPQHF. The CDR3 DNA sequence: TGTGCCAGCTCAGTTTCAGGGGGGAATCAGCCCCAGCATTTT.

The gene calls are TRBV11-3 and TRBJ1-3; D is ambiguous. CDR3 length equals 14 residues. CDR1 is SGHNT, CDR2 YENEEA, per germline. V was pared by 1 base and J by 4 bases, with 8 bases between. CDR3 in amino acids: CASSLGGSGNTIYF. The CDR3 coding sequence is TGTGCCAGCAGCTTAGGAGGTAGCGGAAACACCATATATTTT. Filled out from reference TRBV11-3 and TRBJ1-3, the complete variable domain reads EAGVVQSPRYKIIEKKQPVAFWCNPISGHNTLYWYLQNLGQGPELLIRYENEEAVDDSQLPKDRFSAERLKGVDSTLKIQPAELGDSAVYLCASSLGGSGNTIYFGEGSWLTVV.

The genes are TRBV5-5 and TRBJ2-1; D may be TRBD1 (5 bases). The germline gives CDR1 SGHKS, CDR2 YYEKEE (reference sequence). V shed 2 bases and J shed 6 bases, with 12 bases lying between them. CDR3 length: 14 amino acids. CDR3 DNA sequence: TGTGCCAGCAGCTTAGTGGGGCGCAGCAATGAGCAGTTCTTC. Its protein product is CASSLVGRSNEQFF.